Listed below are T cell receptor beta chains from one sample, sequenced in a study of cytomegalovirus exposure and HLA in healthy donors. Generated by immunoSEQ multiplex PCR, the TCRdb table keeps only in-frame clones and is missing some. The sample has 84,000 or so clones, around four fifths seen once; the top ten hold around 2.5%. The sequenced material came from PBMCs. These receptors were collected from a man in his thirties or forties in good health and CMV-seronegative. Both conserved end residues are part of each CDR3. D genes are given only for firm matches. The size of a clone is reported for some rows only, either as once, few or many, or as a class for expanded clones.

D gene	J gene	clone size	V gene	CDR3 DNA	CDR3 protein
.	TRBJ1-2	.	TRBV28	TGTGCCAGCAGTCTCGCGGCCCAAATCTATGGCTACACCTTC	CASSLAAQIYGYTF
.	TRBJ2-5	.	TRBV5-1	TGCGCCAGCGCACAGGCGTTTTTCGCGCAAGAGACCCAGTACTTC	CASAQAFFAQETQYF
.	TRBJ1-1	.	TRBV2	TGTGCCAGCAGAGACGACAGCATGAACACTGAAGCTTTCTTT	CASRDDSMNTEAFF
.	TRBJ2-6	.	TRBV4-3	TGCGCCAGCAGCCAGGCTGTGGGGGGAACTGGGGCCAACGTCCTGACTTTC	CASSQAVGGTGANVLTF
TRBD1	TRBJ2-3	.	TRBV2	TGTGCCACACTCAGAGGGGACAGAAACACAGATACGCAGTATTTT	CATLRGDRNTDTQYF
.	TRBJ2-2	.	TRBV11-3	TGTGCCAGCAGGAACAGGGAAAACACCGGGGAGCTGTTTTTT	CASRNRENTGELFF
TRBD1	TRBJ1-1	.	TRBV7-8	TGTGCCAGCAGCTTAGCGCGGGACAGCGCAAGGAGCACTGAAGCTTTCTTT	CASSLARDSARSTEAFF
TRBD1	TRBJ1-2	.	TRBV6-5	TGTGCCAGCAGTTACAGGCCGACAGGGAAGGAAGATGGCTACACCTTC	CASSYRPTGKEDGYTF
TRBD1	TRBJ1-1	.	TRBV6-6	TGTGCCAGCAGTTACCGACAGGGGAACACTGAAGCTTTCTTT	CASSYRQGNTEAFF
.	TRBJ2-7	few	TRBV11-3	TGTGCCAGCAGCGTAGGACAGTCCTACGAGCAGTACTTC	CASSVGQSYEQYF
.	TRBJ1-2	.	TRBV27	TGTGCCAGCAGTTTACTCACAGGGAATTCATACGGCTACACCTTC	CASSLLTGNSYGYTF
.	TRBJ2-1	.	TRBV11-3	TGTGCCAGCAGACCTAGGTCAGCTTACAATGAGCAGTTCTTC	CASRPRSAYNEQFF
TRBD2	TRBJ2-4	.	TRBV27	TGTGCCAGCGGCCGACTAGCGGGGGGTTCCCGGGTCACCAAAAACATTCAGTACTTC	CASGRLAGGSRVTKNIQYF
TRBD2	TRBJ2-3	.	TRBV9	TGTGCCAGCAGTGGGGGGGGGACCGGAGGGATCACAGATACGCAGTATTTT	CASSGGGTGGITDTQYF
.	TRBJ1-4	few	TRBV7-9	TGTGCCAGCAGTAATAAGAGGGGACTTAATGAAAAACTGTTTTTT	CASSNKRGLNEKLFF
.	TRBJ1-1	once	TRBV16	TGTGCCAGCAGCCAATGGGGGCACACACACATGAACACTGAAGCTTTCTTT	CASSQWGHTHMNTEAFF
.	TRBJ1-5	.	TRBV7-2	TGTGCCAGCAGCTTAATCAGTAGCAGTGATCAGCCCCAGCATTTT	CASSLISSSDQPQHF
.	TRBJ1-3	.	TRBV4-3	TGCGCCAGCAGCCAAGATTGGTCATTAAACAGGTTCTCTGGAAACACCATATATTTT	CASSQDWSLNRFSGNTIYF
.	TRBJ2-1	.	TRBV6-5	TGTGCCACCGCCCCCGGAGGGGTCCGGGGGAATGAGCAGTTCTTC	CATAPGGVRGNEQFF
.	TRBJ1-1	.	TRBV7-9	TGTGCCAGCAGCTTCGGGGGATATAACACTGAAGCTTTCTTT	CASSFGGYNTEAFF
TRBD1	TRBJ1-2	.	TRBV11-3	TGTGCCAGCAGTTTCGGACAGGGCGTTGGCTACACCTTC	CASSFGQGVGYTF
.	TRBJ1-5	few	TRBV7-6	TGTGCCAGCAGCTTACAGGATGATCAGCCCCAGCATTTT	CASSLQDDQPQHF
.	TRBJ2-3	.	TRBV15	TGTGCCACCAGCAGAGATCCCCGGGGGAAAACAGATACGCAGTATTTT	CATSRDPRGKTDTQYF
TRBD2	TRBJ2-2	once	TRBV10-3	TGTGCCATCAGCCGCCTTAGGACTAGCGGGGGACAAACCGGGGAGCTGTTCTTT	CAISRLRTSGGQTGELFF
.	TRBJ2-7	few	TRBV9	TGTGCCAGCAGCCGCGGCAACACGTACGAGCAGTACTTC	CASSRGNTYEQYF
.	TRBJ1-5	.	TRBV7-8	TGTGCCAGCAGCTTATCCACGCAAGCAAGGCCCCAGCATTTT	CASSLSTQARPQHF
.	TRBJ1-1	.	TRBV19	TGTGCCAGTAGTATCGGACGGGGATGGACTGAAGCTTTCTTT	CASSIGRGWTEAFF
.	TRBJ1-6	.	TRBV5-1	TGCGCCAGCAGCTTGGTAGTCGGGAATTCACCCCTCCACTTT	CASSLVVGNSPLHF
TRBD1	TRBJ1-6	.	TRBV5-1	TGCGCCAGCAGTTTGATCGCCTTGGCACAGGGGACTTCACCCCTCCACTTT	CASSLIALAQGTSPLHF
.	TRBJ2-7	.	TRBV5-1	TGCGCCAGCAGCTTGGAAAGCAATTACGAGCAGTACTTC	CASSLESNYEQYF
TRBD1	TRBJ1-1	.	TRBV29-1	TGCAGCGCCGATAGGGACAGGGGGAACACTGAAGCTTTCTTT	CSADRDRGNTEAFF
TRBD2	TRBJ2-3	.	TRBV7-2	TGTGCCAGCAGCCCGAGGACTAGCGGGGGCCGTCGCACAGATACGCAGTATTTT	CASSPRTSGGRRTDTQYF
.	TRBJ1-5	.	TRBV7-9	TGTGCCAGCAGCTTAGGGGGGGAATACAATCAGCCCCAGCATTTT	CASSLGGEYNQPQHF
TRBD1	TRBJ1-2	.	TRBV30	TGTGCCTGGACGACAGGGAACTATGGCTACACCTTC	CAWTTGNYGYTF
TRBD2	TRBJ2-1	.	TRBV19	TGTGCCAGTGGACTAGCGGGGATTTACAATGAGCAGTTCTTC	CASGLAGIYNEQFF
.	TRBJ2-3	.	TRBV12-5	TGTGCCCACCCAAACAGGGCCCGCACAGATACGCAGTATTTT	CAHPNRARTDTQYF
.	TRBJ2-7	.	TRBV5-1	TGCGCCAGCAGCCGCTCCCAGGGCCCCTACGAGCAGTACTTC	CASSRSQGPYEQYF
.	TRBJ2-3	.	TRBV30	TGTGCCTGGAGTGGACAGGCCCTGGTCACAGATACGCAGTATTTT	CAWSGQALVTDTQYF
TRBD1	TRBJ1-4	.	TRBV7-2	TGTGCCAGCAGCTTGATGGGACAGAATGAAAAACTGTTTTTT	CASSLMGQNEKLFF
.	TRBJ1-2	.	TRBV2	TGTGCCAGCAGTCCTACTAGGGATCCCAACTATGGCTACACCTTC	CASSPTRDPNYGYTF
.	TRBJ2-7	.	TRBV30	TGTGCCTGGAGTGTACCAGGGGCTTACGAGCAGTACTTC	CAWSVPGAYEQYF
.	TRBJ2-5	.	TRBV7-8	TGTGCCAGCAGCCCCAGGGCAGCCGAGCAAGAGACCCAGTACTTC	CASSPRAAEQETQYF
.	TRBJ2-3	.	TRBV9	TGTGCCAGCAGCACAGAGGGAGACACAGATACGCAGTATTTT	CASSTEGDTDTQYF
TRBD2	TRBJ2-5	.	TRBV29-1	TGCAGCGCGATGATAGCGGGGGGGCCCAAGGAGACCCAGTACTTC	CSAMIAGGPKETQYF
.	TRBJ2-7	.	TRBV30	TGTGCCTGGAGTAGGGGGACGGAGCAGTACTTC	CAWSRGTEQYF
TRBD2	TRBJ2-1	.	TRBV29-1	TGCAGCGTCACTAGGACTAGCGGGGGAGGTGAGCAGTTCTTC	CSVTRTSGGGEQFF
TRBD1	TRBJ1-2	.	TRBV19	TGTGCCAGTAGTATGATGACGGGACAGGGTGTCGACTACACCTTC	CASSMMTGQGVDYTF
.	TRBJ2-1	.	TRBV7-6	TGTGCCAGCAGTTCCGCAGAAACGGGTGGTGATGAGCAGTTCTTC	CASSSAETGGDEQFF